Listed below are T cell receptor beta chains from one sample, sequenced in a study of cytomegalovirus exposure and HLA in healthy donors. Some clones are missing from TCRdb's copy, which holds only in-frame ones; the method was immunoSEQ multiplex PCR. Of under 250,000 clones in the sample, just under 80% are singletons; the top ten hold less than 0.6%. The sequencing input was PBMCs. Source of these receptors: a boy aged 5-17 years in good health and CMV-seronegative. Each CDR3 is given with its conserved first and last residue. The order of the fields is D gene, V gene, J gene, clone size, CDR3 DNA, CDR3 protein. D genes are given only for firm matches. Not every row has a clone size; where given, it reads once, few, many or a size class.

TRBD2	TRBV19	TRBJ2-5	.	TGTGCCAGTAGTATTCGCGGGAGGGCAGACTCCGAGACCCAGTACTTC	CASSIRGRADSETQYF
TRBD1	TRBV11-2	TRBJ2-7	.	TGTGCCAGCAGCCTACAGGGGAACGAGCAGTACTTC	CASSLQGNEQYF
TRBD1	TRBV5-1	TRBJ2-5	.	TGCGCCAGCAGCGTTGTCCAGGGGGCGCGAGAGACCCAGTACTTC	CASSVVQGARETQYF
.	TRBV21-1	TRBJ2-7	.	TGTGCCAGCACCCCGACAGGGTTGGTATCAGGTGAGCAGTACTTC	CASTPTGLVSGEQYF
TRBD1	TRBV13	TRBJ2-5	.	TGTGCCAGCAGCTTAGGACCGGACAGGGAGGAGACCCAGTACTTC	CASSLGPDREETQYF
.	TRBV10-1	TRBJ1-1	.	TGCGCCAGCTCGCCGGGTTCCGTGAACACTGAAGCTTTCTTT	CASSPGSVNTEAFF
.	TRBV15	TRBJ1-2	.	TGTGCCACCAGCAGAGATTGGGCCCTGGATGGCTACACCTTC	CATSRDWALDGYTF
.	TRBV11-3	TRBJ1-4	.	TGTGCCAGCAGCCCGATGGGATTCGCGGGGGAAAAACTGTTTTTT	CASSPMGFAGEKLFF
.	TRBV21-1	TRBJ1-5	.	TGTGCCAGCAGCCCCCGGACAGGGATTCACGGCAATCAGCCCCAGCATTTT	CASSPRTGIHGNQPQHF
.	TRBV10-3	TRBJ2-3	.	TGTGCCATCAGCCGGGACTCTGTCACAGATACGCAGTATTTT	CAISRDSVTDTQYF
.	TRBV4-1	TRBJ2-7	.	TGCGCCAGCAGCCAAGGTGGGAGAGCGTCCTACGAGCAGTACTTC	CASSQGGRASYEQYF
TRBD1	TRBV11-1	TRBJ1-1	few	TGTGCCAGCAGCTCCGGACAGGGAACAACTGAAGCTTTCTTT	CASSSGQGTTEAFF
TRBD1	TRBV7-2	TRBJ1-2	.	TGTGCCAGCAGCTCACAGGGGGCACCGGGCTACACCTTC	CASSSQGAPGYTF
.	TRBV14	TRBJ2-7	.	TGTGCCAGCAGCCAGGGCGCGGGTCTCGCGCGTGGGCAGTACTTC	CASSQGAGLARGQYF
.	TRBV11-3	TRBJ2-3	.	TGTGCCAGCAGCTTAACCCGGAGCACAGATACGCAGTATTTT	CASSLTRSTDTQYF
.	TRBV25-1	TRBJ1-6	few	TGTGCCAGCAGCGAATCCGGGGGGCTCGGTAATTCACCCCTCCACTTT	CASSESGGLGNSPLHF
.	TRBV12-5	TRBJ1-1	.	TGTGCTAGTGGTTTTACCCAGGGCGGTGAAGCTTTCTTT	CASGFTQGGEAFF
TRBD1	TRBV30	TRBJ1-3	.	TGTGCCTGGAGTGTGTCGGACAGGGCCGGAAACACCATATATTTT	CAWSVSDRAGNTIYF